Reported below is one T cell receptor beta chain. The antigen is undetermined. The CDR3 consists of 13 residues. With 7 bases removed from V and 5 bases from J, the gap between germline ends came to 12 bases. Germline CDR1 reads MDHEN; CDR2 reads SYDVKM. This specimen comes from a study of STAT5B mutations in CD4+ large granular lymphocyte leukemia. Study outcomes and limitations: CD4-sorted patient repertoires seemed more clonal than healthy CD4+ repertoires.

Sequencing was performed with immunoSEQ multiplex PCR; in TCRdb, only in-frame clones are kept and a portion is missing. The sample yields about 32,000 clones, roughly 91% seen once. This sequence originates from a human donor in good health. The sequencing sample was made of CD4+ T cells from blood buffy coats. This chain links TRBV28 with TRBJ1-5; D unresolved. CDR3 sequence: CASTRLSDQPQHF. The CDR3 nucleotides read TGTGCCAGCACCAGGTTGTCGGATCAGCCCCAGCATTTT.